The T cell receptor (beta chain) described here comes from a study of T cell responses to AZD1222 COVID-19 vaccine. Notes on this clone: The antigen remains undetermined.

Profiling relied on immunoSEQ multiplex PCR, and the TCRdb table lists in-frame clones only, not all of them. The repertoire consists of just under 85,000 clones, with more than 75% occurring once and the leading ten covering roughly 8.7%. Study outcomes and limitations: Seropositive at baseline were only six AZD1222 recipients. Spike-specific TCR breadth and depth rose after two AZD1222 doses.

Per germline, CDR1 SGHNT and CDR2 YYREEE (reference sequence). There are 14 residues in the CDR3. V trimming: 5 bases; J trimming: 6 bases; junction bases outside the gene matches: 5. The chain carries TRBV5-4 and TRBJ2-1, with 10 nucleotides matching TRBD2. The specimen comprised peripheral blood, sampled on day 0 of AZD1222 vaccination. The receptor comes from an adult in good health. The CDR3 bases are TGTGCCAGCAGGCTGTTAGCGGGGGGCAATGAGCAGTTCTTC. Amino acids: CASRLLAGGNEQFF.